Shown below are 12 T cell receptor beta chains from a single sample sequenced in a study of T cells in Graves' hyperthyroidism and ophthalmopathy. Template material for amplifying TCR beta CDR3 regions consisted of RNA transcripts. When the TCR CDR3 underwent first-round RT-PCR, the HTBI primer set was used. TCRdb processed the multiplex PCR reads anew with MiXCR; each CDR3 protein has one entry. The table shows about 700,000 distinct CDR3 sequences, with roughly 45% occurring only once. Material for sequencing was peripheral blood or thyroid tissue (not recorded which). The receptors come from an adult man with Graves' disease, either hyperthyroidism or ophthalmopathy (not recorded which).

The rearrangement uses TRBV19 and TRBJ1-1, with a possible D match to TRBD1 (5 bases). The CDR3 has 14 residues. Deletions cut 9 bases from V and 0 bases from J, with 14 bases between. The germline gives CDR1 LNHDA, CDR2 SQIVND (reference sequence). CDR3 protein: CASTRDGLNTEAFF. CDR3 bases: TGTGCCAGCACCCGGGACGGCTTGAACACTGAAGCTTTCTTT.

This clonotype was seen ten or more times. The chain has TRBV2 and TRBJ1-2; D ambiguous. The CDR3 sequence is 13 residues long. In germline, CDR1 is SNHLY, CDR2 FYNNEI. V was trimmed by 4 bases and J by 1 base, leaving 7 bases between them. The CDR3 sequence: CASSGGSNYGYTF. The CDR3 nucleotides are TGTGCCAGCAGTGGGGGAAGTAACTATGGCTACACCTTC.

This chain links TRBV2 with TRBJ2-2; TRBD2 agrees at 11 bases. The trim removed 4 bases at V and 7 bases at J, leaving 5 bases unmatched. The length of the CDR3 is 15 residues. CDR1 and CDR2 from the germline V gene are SNHLY and FYNNEI. DNA of the CDR3: TGTGCCAGCAGTGCTAGCGGGAGGAAGGGCGGGGAGCTGTTTTTT. Its translation is CASSASGRKGGELFF.

The chain joins TRBV14 to TRBJ1-6; weak D call: TRBD1 (5 bases). The CDR3 contains 15 residues. Germline V gene lookup returns CDR1 SGHDN and CDR2 FVKESK. V lost 7 bases, J lost 9 bases, and 19 bases lay in between. The chain's CDR3 is CASTRGADSGSPLHF. The DNA for the CDR3 is TGTGCCAGCACCCGGGGCGCAGATAGCGGTTCACCCCTCCACTTT.

This clonotype was seen more than once but under ten times. This sequence joins TRBV2 and TRBJ2-7; D is tentatively TRBD1 or TRBD2 (5 bases each). With 1 base removed from V and 0 bases from J, the gap between germline ends came to 13 bases. Germline loops: CDR1 SNHLY, CDR2 FYNNEI. This CDR3 is 16 amino acids long. CDR3 loop: CASSEVLGRNSYEQYF. As DNA, the CDR3 is TGTGCCAGCAGTGAAGTATTGGGACGTAACTCCTACGAGCAGTACTTC.

V gene TRBV19 combines with J gene TRBJ2-7, with TRBD1 as a possible D gene (6 bases). V lost 5 bases and J 0 bases, leaving 11 bases between the germline ends. Germline CDR1 LNHDA, CDR2 SQIVND (reference sequence). This CDR3 has 14 residues. The CDR3 region is CASSVDSYSYEQYF. For the CDR3, the DNA is TGTGCCAGTAGTGTGGACAGCTACTCCTACGAGCAGTACTTC. Variable domain in full (rest from reference TRBV19 and TRBJ2-7): DGGITQSPKYLFRKEGQNVTLSCEQNLNHDAMYWYRQDPGQGLRLIYYSQIVNDFQKGDIAEGYSVSREKKESFPLTVTSAQKNPTAFYLCASSVDSYSYEQYFGPGTRLTVT.

This clonotype has ten or more counts. The V gene is TRBV7-2, the J gene TRBJ1-5; TRBD1 is a possible D gene (5 bases). CDR1 and CDR2 (germline): SGHTA, FQGNSA. V shed 0 bases and J shed 9 bases, with 9 bases lying between them. This CDR3 contains 13 residues. The CDR3 DNA sequence: TGTGCCAGCAGCTTAGCGCTCGGGGGGCCCCAGCATTTT. This gives the protein CASSLALGGPQHF.

This chain links TRBV15 with TRBJ1-2, with a weak D call TRBD1 (5 bases). The ends were cut back, 5 bases at V and 2 bases at J, with 18 bases in the middle. Looked up from germline, CDR1 is LNHNV and CDR2 is YYDKDF (reference sequence). The CDR3 spans 16 residues. As DNA, the CDR3 is TGTGCCACCAGCGTCAGGGCCCGGGACGGCAACTATGGCTACACCTTC. It is translated as CATSVRARDGNYGYTF.

With respect to this clonotype: A read error may explain this, as a much larger clone is one base away. The chain links TRBV29-1 to TRBJ1-2; no definite D call. In germline, CDR1 is SQVTM, CDR2 ANQGSEA. The CDR3 is 13 amino acids. V was pared by 7 bases and J by 1 base, with 13 bases between. CDR3 coding DNA: TGCAGCGCTGTGTCAGCAGATAACTATGGCTACACCTTC. Its protein is CSAVSADNYGYTF.

This clonotype was seen a few times. The rearrangement joins TRBV20-1 to TRBJ2-7; D is undetermined. Trimming removed 6 bases at V and 1 base at J, with 7 bases between. Germline CDR1 and CDR2: DFQATT and SNEGSKA (reference sequence). The CDR3 has 11 amino acids. CDR3 in DNA: TGCAGTGCAGGTTATTCCTACGAGCAGTACTTC. Its translation is CSAGYSYEQYF.

This clonotype was detected ten times or more. The chain is built from TRBV13 and TRBJ1-5; TRBD1 is a possible D gene (5 bases). Germline loops: CDR1 PRHDT, CDR2 FYEKMQ (reference sequence). V lost 4 bases and J lost 3, with 10 bases in between. The CDR3 contains 14 residues. CDR3 nucleotides: TGTGCCAGCAGCTCGGGACGGACCAATCAGCCCCAGCATTTT. Translated, it gives CASSSGRTNQPQHF.

This clonotype was seen repeatedly, ten times or more. This chain joins TRBV15 and TRBJ2-5; D is tentatively TRBD1 or TRBD2 (5 bases each). The germline V and J ends were trimmed by 0 bases and 5 bases, with 16 bases remaining between them. This CDR3 has 16 amino acids. Germline V CDR1 and CDR2: LNHNV, YYDKDF (reference sequence). This CDR3 reads CATSRDQTGGLETQYF. In nucleotides, the CDR3 is TGTGCCACCAGCAGAGATCAAACAGGAGGTTTGGAGACCCAGTACTTC.